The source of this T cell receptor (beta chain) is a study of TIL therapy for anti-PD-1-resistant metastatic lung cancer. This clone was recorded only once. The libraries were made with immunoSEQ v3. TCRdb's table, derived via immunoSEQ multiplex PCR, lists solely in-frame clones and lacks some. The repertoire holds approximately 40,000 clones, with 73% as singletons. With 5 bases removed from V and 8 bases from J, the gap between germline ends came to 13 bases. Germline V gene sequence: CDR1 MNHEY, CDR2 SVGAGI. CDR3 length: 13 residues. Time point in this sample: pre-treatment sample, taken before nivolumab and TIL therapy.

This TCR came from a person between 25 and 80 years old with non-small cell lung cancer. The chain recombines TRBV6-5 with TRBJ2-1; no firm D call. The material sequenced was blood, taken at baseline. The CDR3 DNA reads TGTGCCAGCAGTCGACGTCTGGGATATGAGCAGTTCTTC. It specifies CASSRRLGYEQFF.